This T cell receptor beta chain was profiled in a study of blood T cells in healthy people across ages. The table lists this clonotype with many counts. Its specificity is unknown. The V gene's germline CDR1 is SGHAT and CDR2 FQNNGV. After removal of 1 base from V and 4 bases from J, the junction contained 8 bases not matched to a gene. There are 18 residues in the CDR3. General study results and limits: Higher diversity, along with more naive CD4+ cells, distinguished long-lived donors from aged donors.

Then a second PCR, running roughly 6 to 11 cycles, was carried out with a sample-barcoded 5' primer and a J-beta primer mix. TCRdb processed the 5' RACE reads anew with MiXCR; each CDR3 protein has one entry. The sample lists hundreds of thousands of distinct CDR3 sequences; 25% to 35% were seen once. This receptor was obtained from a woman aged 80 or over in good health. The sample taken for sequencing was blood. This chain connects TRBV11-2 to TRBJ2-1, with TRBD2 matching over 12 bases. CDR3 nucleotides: TGTGCCAGCAGCTTAGTAGTGACTAGCGGGGGACTATACAATGAGCAGTTCTTC. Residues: CASSLVVTSGGLYNEQFF.